The T cell receptor (beta chain) under discussion was sequenced for a study of blood T cell repertoires in COVID-19. Study-wide background: COVID-19 samples from acute and convalescent phases originated in the United States, Italy and Spain. PBMCs, B-cell-depleted T cells, or T cells provided the cDNA or gDNA that made up the material.

In the study's own analysis: Reference gene primer amplification gave nucleated cell count estimates. Clones were sequenced by immunoSEQ multiplex PCR, and TCRdb holds only the in-frame ones, with some missing. V and J calls and clone size are those listed in that table; D and trimming were worked out from the DNA. Here the sample spans tens of thousands of clones, roughly nine tenths being singletons. Sequences were obtained from peripheral blood. The receptor was derived from a woman in her 40s with active COVID-19.

This CDR3 reads CASSYRDRINYGYTF. CDR3 coding DNA: TGTGCCAGCAGTTACAGGGACAGGATTAACTATGGCTACACCTTC. The chain is built from TRBV6-5 and TRBJ1-2, with 8 positions matching TRBD1. The CDR3 runs to 15 residues. Germline V CDR1 and CDR2: MNHEY, SVGAGI. With 2 bases clipped from V and 1 base from J, the junction kept 3 bases outside the gene matches.